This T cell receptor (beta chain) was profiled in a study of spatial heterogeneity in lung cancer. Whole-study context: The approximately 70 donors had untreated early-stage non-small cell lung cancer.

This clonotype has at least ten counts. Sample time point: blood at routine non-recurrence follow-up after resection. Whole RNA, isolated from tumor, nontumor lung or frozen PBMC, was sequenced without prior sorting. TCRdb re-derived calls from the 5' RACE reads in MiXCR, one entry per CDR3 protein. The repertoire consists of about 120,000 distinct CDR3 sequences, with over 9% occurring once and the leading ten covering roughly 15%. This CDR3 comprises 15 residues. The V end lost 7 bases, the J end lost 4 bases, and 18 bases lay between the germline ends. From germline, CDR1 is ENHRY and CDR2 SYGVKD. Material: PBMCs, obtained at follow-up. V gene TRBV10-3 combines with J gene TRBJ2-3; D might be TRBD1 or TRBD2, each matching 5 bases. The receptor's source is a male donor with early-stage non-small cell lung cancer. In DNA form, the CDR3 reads TGTGCCATCAATCGGGACCCTTCTTCCCCAGATACGCAGTATTTT. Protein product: CAINRDPSSPDTQYF.